These T cell receptor beta chains were read from a single sample in a study of blood T cells in healthy people across ages. TCRdb fed the 5' RACE reads into MiXCR, producing one record per CDR3 protein. Of about 640,000 distinct CDR3 sequences in the sample, roughly 50% were seen once. The source material was blood. The receptors shown here come from a man aged 55 to 69 in good health. Each CDR3 is given with its conserved first and last residue. A D gene is named only where the DNA matches it firmly. Size is omitted from some rows. Given values are once, few, many or a class for expanded clones.

D,size,V,J,DNA,CDR3
TRBD2,once,TRBV5-1,TRBJ2-5,TGCGCCAGCAGCTCAAGACTAGCGGGGGACCCAGGGGATGAGCAGTACTTC,CASSSRLAGDPGDEQYF
-,-,TRBV20-1,TRBJ2-4,TGCAGTGCTCCCCGGGACTCGGGCACCTTAGCCAAAAACATTCAGTACTTC,CSAPRDSGTLAKNIQYF
-,few,TRBV20-1,TRBJ1-2,TGCAGTGCTAGCGGGGGGTACTATGGCTACACCTTC,CSASGGYYGYTF
-,few,TRBV4-1,TRBJ2-3,TGCGCCAGCAGCCCCCCCCGGGGTACTAGCACAGATACGCAGTATTTT,CASSPPRGTSTDTQYF
-,-,TRBV3-1,TRBJ2-1,TGTGCCAGCAGCCAAGATTTGACTGAGTGGAATGAGCAGTTCTTC,CASSQDLTEWNEQFF
-,-,TRBV12-3/TRBV12-4,TRBJ2-5,TGTGCCAGCAGCACCCATGAGGGCCAAGAGACCCAGTACTTC,CASSTHEGQETQYF
TRBD1,few,TRBV3-1,TRBJ2-7,TGTGCCAGCAGCTATTCGGGACAGGACTACGAGCAGTACTTC,CASSYSGQDYEQYF
TRBD1,-,TRBV6-2/TRBV6-3,TRBJ2-1,TGTGCCAGCAGTTACCCCGGGACAGGGTGGAGTGAGCAGTTCTTC,CASSYPGTGWSEQFF
-,few,TRBV5-1,TRBJ2-6,TGCGCCAGCAGCAACAGCGAGGTTGGGGCCAACGTCCTGACTTTC,CASSNSEVGANVLTF
-,-,TRBV2,TRBJ1-4,TGTGCCAGCAGAGGAGGGAGGAATGAAAAACTGTTTTTT,CASRGGRNEKLFF
-,-,TRBV5-1,TRBJ1-2,TGCGCCAGCAGCTTGGCCGGGGCCGCCAGGGATGGCTACACCTTC,CASSLAGAARDGYTF
-,once,TRBV28,TRBJ2-7,TGTGCCAGCAGTGTGACGGCCTACTCCTACGAGCAGTACTTC,CASSVTAYSYEQYF
-,-,TRBV3-1,TRBJ2-5,TGTGCCAGCAGCCGAACCAGGGGGACCCAGTACTTC,CASSRTRGTQYF
-,once,TRBV7-2,TRBJ2-7,TGTGCCAGCAGCCCCCAAGGGGGGGGCGCCCCCTACGAGCAGTACTTC,CASSPQGGGAPYEQYF
-,-,TRBV5-1,TRBJ2-3,TGCGCCAGCAGCTCTCCGGGCCTCCTCTCCACAGATACGCAGTATTTT,CASSSPGLLSTDTQYF
TRBD1,once,TRBV14,TRBJ1-1,TGTGCCAGCAGCCTCGGACAGGGGGCTTCCTCGGATCTCACTGAAGCTTTCTTT,CASSLGQGASSDLTEAFF
TRBD1,-,TRBV24-1,TRBJ2-5,TGTGCCACCAGTGATTCACAGGGGATAGAGACCCAGTACTTC,CATSDSQGIETQYF
-,-,TRBV7-2,TRBJ1-4,TGTGCCAGCAGCTTAGCAGGACAGCCCTACGAAAAACTGTTTTTT,CASSLAGQPYEKLFF
-,many,TRBV3-1,TRBJ2-1,TGTGCCAGCAGCCAAACTTACCCTCGGGGTGAGCAGTTCTTC,CASSQTYPRGEQFF
-,-,TRBV7-7,TRBJ2-1,TGTGCCAGCAGCCCTAGGGGAGAATATCCCTACAATGAGCAGTTCTTC,CASSPRGEYPYNEQFF
TRBD1,-,TRBV2,TRBJ1-2,TGTGCCAGCAGTGAAGCAGTTCCGGGACAGGGGCCAGGCTACACCTTC,CASSEAVPGQGPGYTF
TRBD1,few,TRBV9,TRBJ2-3,TGTGCCAGCAGCGTAGTAGGGGGCGGTAACACAGATACGCAGTATTTT,CASSVVGGGNTDTQYF
TRBD1,-,TRBV20-1,TRBJ1-2,TGCAGTGCCTCGGGACAGACTAACTATGGCTACACCTTC,CSASGQTNYGYTF
-,-,TRBV6-5,TRBJ1-6,TGTGCCAGCAGCCACCGAGGAAAGGGCCCAAATTCACCCCTCCACTTT,CASSHRGKGPNSPLHF
-,few,TRBV5-1,TRBJ2-5,TGCGCCAGCAGCTTGGAAGGCACATTCAAGGAGACCCAGTACTTC,CASSLEGTFKETQYF
-,-,TRBV20-1,TRBJ2-5,TGCAGTGCTAGAACCCCGCACGGAGAGACCCAGTACTTC,CSARTPHGETQYF